Below, 14 T cell receptor beta chains from the same sample are listed, as sequenced in a study of T cells expressing NK-cell markers. Following a re-call of the 5' RACE reads, TCRdb has one entry per CDR3 protein and lacks DNA. This specimen shows 200,000 to 300,000 distinct CDR3 sequences; the ten leading clones hold roughly 0.4%. Input material: blood T cells: a sorted CD56 or NKG2C T cell subset, CD4+ or CD8+ T cells, or bulk PBMC T cells (not recorded which). The receptors shown here come from a man between 18 and 35 years old in good health.

The genes are TRBV30 and TRBJ2-1; TCRdb names TRBD2, which stays unverified in the absence of DNA. This CDR3 comprises 15 residues. Germline V gene sequence: CDR1 GTSNPN, CDR2 SVGIG (reference sequence). The CDR3 protein is CAWSVRLAGENEQFF.

This chain connects TRBV12-3 or TRBV12-4 to TRBJ1-6; TCRdb gives TRBD1 as the D gene, but with no DNA this cannot be confirmed. There are 13 residues in the CDR3. The CDR3 spells CASSPGGNSPLHF.

The CDR3 is CATSLGPYEQYF. V and J are TRBV28 and TRBJ2-7; absent DNA, TCRdb's TRBD2 call cannot be checked. Germline V gene sequence: CDR1 MDHEN, CDR2 SYDVKM. The CDR3 totals 12 residues.

The chain couples TRBV2 to TRBJ2-5; TCRdb reports TRBD1, a call that lacks DNA to check it against. CDR3 length: 15 amino acids. Germline CDR1 is SNHLY and CDR2 is FYNNEI. The CDR3 loop reads CASIGGTVGQETQYF.

The chain is built from TRBV12-3 or TRBV12-4 and TRBJ2-1; TCRdb's D call of TRBD2 is untestable without DNA. The CDR3 spans 14 residues. This chain's CDR3 is CASSRTSGRYEQFF.

The CDR3 region is CSVAFGPGETQYF. The chain couples TRBV29-1 to TRBJ2-5. Germline V gene lookup returns CDR1 SQVTM and CDR2 ANQGSEA. The CDR3 has 13 residues.

The chain recombines TRBV20-1 with TRBJ2-5; the D call of TRBD1 rests on TCRdb alone, since no DNA is present to check it. The CDR3 length is 14 residues. Germline lookup yields CDR1 DFQATT and CDR2 SNEGSKA (reference sequence). The CDR3 is CSVQMDRVQETQYF.

The chain uses TRBV12-3 or TRBV12-4 and TRBJ2-1; the D gene TCRdb calls, TRBD1, cannot be checked with no DNA. The CDR3 has 17 amino acids. CDR3 residues: CASSLGFPRTDYNEQFF.

The V gene is TRBV12-3 or TRBV12-4, the J gene TRBJ2-3; the TCRdb call, TRBD1, lacks DNA for checking. CDR3 length: 15 amino acids. Here the CDR3 reads CASSLGRDDSDTQYF.

The chain couples TRBV5-5 to TRBJ2-5; TCRdb proposes TRBD2, but this gene call is untestable without DNA. The CDR3 contains 14 residues. Looked up from germline, CDR1 is SGHKS and CDR2 is YYEKEE (reference sequence). The CDR3 sequence: CASGTEGRSQTQYF.

V is TRBV20-1 and J is TRBJ2-3. CDR1 is DFQATT, CDR2 SNEGSKA, per germline (reference sequence). This CDR3 is 13 amino acids long. CDR3 protein: CSALGRGTDTQYF.

The chain is built from TRBV12-3 or TRBV12-4 and TRBJ2-3; with no DNA, the TCRdb D assignment of TRBD2 cannot be verified. This CDR3 has 15 residues. The CDR3 loop reads CASSPGTSGANTQYF.

The chain employs TRBV6-1 and TRBJ2-7; TCRdb calls TRBD1, which cannot be checked without DNA. The CDR3 totals 13 residues. Germline CDR1 and CDR2: MNHNS and SASEGT. The CDR3 here is CASRLAGAYEQYF.

The chain is built from TRBV11-1 and TRBJ2-2. The CDR3 extends over 13 amino acids. The V gene's germline CDR1 is SGHAT and CDR2 FQDESV (reference sequence). The CDR3 sequence is CASSAQYTGELFF.